This paragraph reports one TCR beta chain. Antigen unknown. Assay used: immunoSEQ multiplex PCR; TCRdb lists only in-frame clones, some missing. The table shows about 44,000 clones, with 76% occurring only once. The data were taken from a study of memory CD4+ T cells and cytomegalovirus serostatus. Study-level information: This sample comes from healthy Belgian adults, 8 to 10 CMV seropositive, approximately 23 seronegative. Study-wide results and caveats: Suggested: most of the CMV-linked TCR signature lies in CD4+ memory cells.

Single viable CD3+CD4+CD8-CD45RO+ cells were sorted as the memory CD4+ T cells. Serostatus was set by detecting CMV pp150, pp28, p38, p52 IgG. Germline CDR1 reads SEHNR; CDR2 reads FQNEAQ (reference sequence). V lost 3 bases to trimming and J lost 4 bases; unmatched junction nucleotides: 7. CDR3 length equals 17 residues. The sequence was collected from an adult in good health and CMV-seronegative. Sequences were obtained from memory CD4+ T cells from blood. This rearrangement joins TRBV7-9 to TRBJ2-3; 13 bases fit TRBD2. The CDR3 is CASSFTSGGADPDTQYF. CDR3 nucleotide sequence: TGTGCCAGCAGCTTTACTAGCGGGGGGGCCGATCCAGATACGCAGTATTTT.